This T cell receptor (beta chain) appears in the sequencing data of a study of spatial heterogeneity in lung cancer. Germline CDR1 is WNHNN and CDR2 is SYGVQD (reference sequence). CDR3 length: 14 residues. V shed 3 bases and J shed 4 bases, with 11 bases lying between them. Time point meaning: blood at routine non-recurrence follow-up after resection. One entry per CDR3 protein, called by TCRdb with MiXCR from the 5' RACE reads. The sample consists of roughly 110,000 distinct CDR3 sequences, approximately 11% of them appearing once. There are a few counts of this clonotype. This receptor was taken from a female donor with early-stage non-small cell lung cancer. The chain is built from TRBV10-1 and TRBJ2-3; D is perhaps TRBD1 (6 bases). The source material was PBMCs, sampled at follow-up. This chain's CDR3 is CASSDGAGADTQYF. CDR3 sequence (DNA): TGCGCCAGCAGTGATGGGGCAGGGGCAGATACGCAGTATTTT.